Below are 13 T cell receptor beta chains sequenced from a single sample in a study of TIL therapy for anti-PD-1-resistant metastatic lung cancer. The immunoSEQ assay was v3. Profiled with immunoSEQ multiplex PCR; TCRdb holds only in-frame clones, not every one. The sample contains about 52,000 clones, 70% to 85% of which appear only once. Time point defined: pre-treatment sample, taken before nivolumab and TIL therapy. The sample here was blood, taken at baseline. These receptors were collected from a woman aged 25-85 years with non-small cell lung cancer.

V gene TRBV4-1 combines with J gene TRBJ1-4, with D hard to call. The V gene lost 6 bases and the J gene lost 3 bases, with 14 bases spanning the gap. This CDR3 is built from 15 residues. Germline V gives CDR1 MGHRA, CDR2 YSYEKL. Here the CDR3 DNA reads TGCGCCAGCAGTCCCCAGGCGGCGTCTAATGAAAAACTGTTTTTT. It specifies CASSPQAASNEKLFF.

This chain links TRBV28 with TRBJ1-2; D is unclear. Between the trimmed V and J ends, which lost 5 bases and 6 bases, there was a span of 13 bases. From germline, CDR1 is MDHEN and CDR2 SYDVKM. This CDR3 region has 13 residues. CDR3 residues: CASSTDPRNGYTF. The DNA of the CDR3 is TGTGCCAGCAGTACCGACCCTAGGAATGGCTACACCTTC.

A word on this clone: Compared with germline, one end of the junction differs, possibly owing to a read error. This sample includes further DNA sequences coding for the same CDR3. The V and J genes are TRBV11-2 and TRBJ2-1, with no clear D. The CDR3 runs to 15 residues. CDR1 and CDR2 (germline): SGHAT, FQNNGV. The CDR3 DNA is TGCGCCAGCAGCTCCGGACGCAGCTCCTACAATGAGCAGTTCTTC. Residues: CASSSGRSSYNEQFF.

The chain uses TRBV30 and TRBJ1-3, with D hard to call. The CDR3 covers 14 residues. With 1 base removed from V and 12 bases from J, the gap between germline ends came to 19 bases. Germline CDR1 reads GTSNPN; CDR2 reads SVGIG (reference sequence). The DNA of the CDR3 is TGTGCCTGGAGTGATCCCCCTCCTTTCGCCATCATATATTTT. It is translated as CAWSDPPPFAIIYF.

The rearrangement joins TRBV7-6 to TRBJ2-3; D unclear. The CDR3 spans 12 residues. From germline, CDR1 is SGHVS and CDR2 FNYEAQ. V shed 2 bases and J shed 4 bases, with 4 bases lying between them. The CDR3 DNA is TGTGCCAGCAGCTTATTCCCAGATACGCAGTATTTT. Residues: CASSLFPDTQYF.

This chain uses TRBV6-1 with TRBJ1-1, with D tentatively TRBD1 (5 bases). This CDR3 contains 16 residues. The V end was cut by 3 bases, the J end by 5 bases, with 19 bases between. Germline V gene data show CDR1 as MNHNS and CDR2 as SASEGT. CDR3 protein: CASSENRPLMGTEAFF. In DNA, the CDR3 is TGTGCCAGCAGTGAGAACAGGCCGTTAATGGGGACTGAAGCTTTCTTT.

The sample holds one count of this clone. The chain joins TRBV5-1 to TRBJ2-7; 7 bases are shared with TRBD2. Per germline, CDR1 SGHRS and CDR2 YFSETQ. This CDR3 has 15 amino acids. Trimming at V came to 2 bases and at J to 5 bases, leaving 10 bases not matched to a gene. CDR3 sequence (DNA): TGCGCCAGCAGCTTTGTGGCGGGAGAATCCCACGAGCAGTACTTC. This translates into CASSFVAGESHEQYF.

The V gene is TRBV30, the J gene TRBJ2-2; either TRBD1 or TRBD2 may supply D (5 bases each). Germline V lookup: CDR1 GTSNPN, CDR2 SVGIG (reference sequence). V was clipped by 3 bases and J by 9 bases, with 14 bases between them. The CDR3 consists of 13 residues. CDR3 region: CAWSPQRGRELFF. Written as DNA, the CDR3 is TGTGCCTGGAGCCCCCAGAGGGGCCGGGAGCTGTTTTTT.

The genes are TRBV19 and TRBJ2-1, with 13 positions matching TRBD2. CDR1 is LNHDA and CDR2 is SQIVND in the germline V gene (reference sequence). The CDR3 has 17 residues. V dropped 7 bases and J dropped 8; count of bases not matched to a gene: 14. CDR3 DNA: TGTGCCAGTAAGAATCCCGGGACTAGCGGGACGGTCGATGAGCAGTTCTTC. Translated, it gives CASKNPGTSGTVDEQFF. The full variable domain, with the rest looked up from reference TRBV19 and TRBJ2-1, is DGGITQSPKYLFRKEGQNVTLSCEQNLNHDAMYWYRQDPGQGLRLIYYSQIVNDFQKGDIAEGYSVSREKKESFPLTVTSAQKNPTAFYLCASKNPGTSGTVDEQFFGPGTRLTVL.

This rearrangement joins TRBV11-2 to TRBJ2-5; no reliable D call. V gave up 0 bases and J gave up 7 bases, with 3 bases separating them. The V gene's germline CDR1 is SGHAT and CDR2 FQNNGV. This CDR3 is 11 amino acids long. The DNA of the CDR3 is TGTGCCAGCAGCTTAGAGGGGACCCAGTACTTC. Translated, it gives CASSLEGTQYF.

The chain couples TRBV28 to TRBJ2-7; D gene unclear. Germline V gives CDR1 MDHEN, CDR2 SYDVKM. The V and J ends lost 2 bases and 0 bases respectively, with 14 bases between them. This CDR3 is built from 16 residues. In DNA, the CDR3 is TGTGCCAGCAGTTTAAGTACACTCTTACCCTCCTACGAGCAGTACTTC. Protein sequence: CASSLSTLLPSYEQYF.

The chain combines TRBV14 with TRBJ1-5; D perhaps matches TRBD1 (6 bases). Trimming took off 1 base at V and 3 bases at J, with 10 bases between the two ends. The length of the CDR3 is 15 residues. Germline V gene data show CDR1 as SGHDN and CDR2 as FVKESK. The DNA of the CDR3 is TGTGCCAGCAGCCAAGGACAGGTAATCAATCAGCCCCAGCATTTT. It is translated as CASSQGQVINQPQHF.

The gene calls are TRBV4-1 and TRBJ1-2, with TRBD1 matching over 10 bases. The V and J ends lost 4 bases and 0 bases, in that order; junction bases with no gene match: 8. The CDR3 contains 17 residues. The V gene's germline CDR1 is MGHRA and CDR2 YSYEKL. Here the CDR3 reads CASSPNWTGGSNYGYTF. The CDR3 nucleotides read TGCGCCAGCAGCCCGAACTGGACAGGGGGATCTAACTATGGCTACACCTTC.